The T cell receptor (beta chain) described here comes from a study of beta chain features in type 1 diabetes. Regarding the study as a whole: The study found moderately but significantly shorter TCRB CDR3s in all four CD4+ subsets of Type 1 diabetes patients.

A CD45RO/CCR7/CD25/CD127/CD95/CD27 panel sorted naive, central memory, regulatory and stem cell-like memory CD4+ cells. Expressed TCRB transcripts were sequenced because the isolated RNA had all been reverse transcribed beforehand. Method: immunoSEQ multiplex PCR; TCRdb's copy keeps in-frame clones and lacks some. The table records 140,000 to 150,000 clones, approximately 13% of them present only once. As regards this clone: As yet, its antigen is unknown.

V shed 4 bases and J 5 bases; nucleotides not matched to a gene: 8. The CDR3 is made up of 15 amino acids. Germline V gene data show CDR1 as SGDLS and CDR2 as YYNGEE. The sequence was obtained from a man younger than 30 with type 1 diabetes. The sequenced sample consisted of central memory CD4+ T cells from blood. The chain has TRBV9 and TRBJ2-2; TRBD1 aligns across 7 bases. CDR3 nucleotides: TGTGCCAGCAGCCCGACAGGGTTGGGGACCGGGGAGCTGTTTTTT. It encodes CASSPTGLGTGELFF.